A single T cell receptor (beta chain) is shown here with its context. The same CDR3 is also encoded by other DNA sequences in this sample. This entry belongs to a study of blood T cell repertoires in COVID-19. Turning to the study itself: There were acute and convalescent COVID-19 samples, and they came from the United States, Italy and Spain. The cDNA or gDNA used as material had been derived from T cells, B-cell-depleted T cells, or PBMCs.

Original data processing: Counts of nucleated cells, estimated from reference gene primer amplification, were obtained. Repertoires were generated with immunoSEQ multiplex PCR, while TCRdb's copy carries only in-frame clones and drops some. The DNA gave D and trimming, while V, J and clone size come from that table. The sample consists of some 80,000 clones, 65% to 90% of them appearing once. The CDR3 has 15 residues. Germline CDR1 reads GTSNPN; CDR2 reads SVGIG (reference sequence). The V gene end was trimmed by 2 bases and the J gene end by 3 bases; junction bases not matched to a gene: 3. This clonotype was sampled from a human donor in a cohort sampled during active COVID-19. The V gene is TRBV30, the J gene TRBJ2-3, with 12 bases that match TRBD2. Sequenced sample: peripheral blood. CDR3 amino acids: CAWSPGLAGTDTQYF. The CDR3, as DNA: TGTGCCTGGAGTCCAGGACTAGCGGGAACAGATACGCAGTATTTT.